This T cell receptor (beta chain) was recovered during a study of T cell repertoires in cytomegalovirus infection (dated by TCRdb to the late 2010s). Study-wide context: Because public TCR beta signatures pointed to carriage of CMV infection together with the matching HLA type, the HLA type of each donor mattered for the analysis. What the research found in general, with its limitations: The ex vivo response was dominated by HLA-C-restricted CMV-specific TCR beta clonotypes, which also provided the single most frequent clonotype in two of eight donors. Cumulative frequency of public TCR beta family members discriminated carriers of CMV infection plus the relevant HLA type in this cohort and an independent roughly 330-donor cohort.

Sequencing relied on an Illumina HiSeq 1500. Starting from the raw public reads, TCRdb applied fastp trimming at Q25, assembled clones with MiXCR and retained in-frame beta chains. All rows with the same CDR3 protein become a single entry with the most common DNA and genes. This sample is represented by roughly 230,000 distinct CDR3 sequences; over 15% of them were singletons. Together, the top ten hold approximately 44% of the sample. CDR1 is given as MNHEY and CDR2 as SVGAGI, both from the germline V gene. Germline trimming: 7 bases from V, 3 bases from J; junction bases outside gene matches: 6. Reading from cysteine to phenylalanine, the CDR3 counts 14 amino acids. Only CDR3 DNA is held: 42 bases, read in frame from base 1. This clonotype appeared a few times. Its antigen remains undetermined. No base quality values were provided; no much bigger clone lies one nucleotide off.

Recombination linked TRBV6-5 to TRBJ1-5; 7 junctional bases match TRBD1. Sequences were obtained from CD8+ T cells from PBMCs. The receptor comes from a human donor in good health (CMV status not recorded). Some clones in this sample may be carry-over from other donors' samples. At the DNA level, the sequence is TGTGCCAGCAACCGCAGGGGGAACAATCAGCCCCAGCATTTT. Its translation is CASNRRGNNQPQHF.